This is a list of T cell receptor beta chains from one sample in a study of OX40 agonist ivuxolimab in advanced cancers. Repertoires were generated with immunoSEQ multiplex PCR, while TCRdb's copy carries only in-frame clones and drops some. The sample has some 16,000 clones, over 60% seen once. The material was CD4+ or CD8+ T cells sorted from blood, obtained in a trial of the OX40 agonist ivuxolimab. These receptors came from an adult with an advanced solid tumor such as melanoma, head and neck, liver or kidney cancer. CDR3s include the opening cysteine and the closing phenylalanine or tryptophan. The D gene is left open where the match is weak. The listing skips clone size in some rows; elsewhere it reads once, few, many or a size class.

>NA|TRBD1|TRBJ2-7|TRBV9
CASSSDRGRDEQYF
TGTGCCAGCAGCTCTGACAGGGGGCGCGACGAGCAGTACTTC
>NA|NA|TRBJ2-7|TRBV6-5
CASSYGAEQYF
TGTGCCAGCAGTTACGGGGCCGAGCAGTACTTC
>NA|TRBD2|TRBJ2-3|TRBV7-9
CASSSSTGGTDTQYF
TGTGCCAGCAGCTCCTCTACGGGAGGGACAGATACGCAGTATTTT
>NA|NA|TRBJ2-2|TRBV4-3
CASSISAGELFF
TGCGCCAGCAGCATAAGCGCTGGGGAGCTGTTTTTT
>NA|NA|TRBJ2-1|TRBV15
CATSRDGGAPNEQFF
TGTGCCACCAGCAGAGATGGGGGGGCGCCCAATGAGCAGTTCTTC
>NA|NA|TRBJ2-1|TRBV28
CASSPSPYNEQFF
TGTGCCAGCAGTCCCTCACCCTACAATGAGCAGTTCTTC
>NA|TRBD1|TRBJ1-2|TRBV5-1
CASSLGDLGQPYTNYGYTF
TGCGCCAGCAGCTTGGGAGACTTGGGACAGCCCTACACTAACTATGGCTACACCTTC
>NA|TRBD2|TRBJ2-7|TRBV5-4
CASSGGTSGGYEQYF
TGTGCCAGCAGCGGGGGGACTAGCGGGGGCTACGAGCAGTACTTC
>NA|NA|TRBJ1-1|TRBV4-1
CASSYAPSTEAFF
TGCGCCAGCAGTTACGCCCCCTCTACTGAAGCTTTCTTT
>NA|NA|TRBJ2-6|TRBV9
CASSGSSGAGANVLTF
TGTGCCAGCAGCGGATCTTCCGGGGCTGGGGCCAACGTCCTGACTTTC
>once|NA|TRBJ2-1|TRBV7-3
CASSPIGGSEQFF
TGTGCCAGCAGCCCCATAGGGGGATCTGAGCAGTTCTTC
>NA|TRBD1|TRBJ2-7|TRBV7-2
CASSLDLGTGGREQYF
TGTGCCAGCAGCTTAGATTTGGGGACAGGGGGTCGCGAGCAGTACTTC
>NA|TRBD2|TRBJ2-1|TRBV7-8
CASSPLAGGPSEQFF
TGTGCCAGCAGCCCTCTAGCGGGAGGGCCTAGCGAGCAGTTCTTC
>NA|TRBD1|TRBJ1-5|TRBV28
CASRSQGASNQPQHF
TGTGCCAGCAGGTCACAGGGGGCGAGCAATCAGCCCCAGCATTTT
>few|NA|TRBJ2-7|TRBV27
CARTGPAYEQYF
TGTGCCAGAACAGGACCAGCCTACGAGCAGTACTTC
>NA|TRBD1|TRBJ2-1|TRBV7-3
CASSHRGHNEQFF
TGTGCCAGCAGTCACAGGGGGCACAATGAGCAGTTCTTC
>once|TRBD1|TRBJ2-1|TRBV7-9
CASSQGQLYNEQFF
TGTGCCAGCAGCCAGGGACAGCTTTACAATGAGCAGTTCTTC
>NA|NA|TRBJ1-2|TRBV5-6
CASSTQTAFGGYTF
TGTGCCAGCAGCACCCAGACAGCATTCGGTGGCTACACCTTC
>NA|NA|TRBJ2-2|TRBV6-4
CASSEGAHTGELFF
TGTGCCAGCAGTGAGGGGGCGCACACCGGGGAGCTGTTTTTT
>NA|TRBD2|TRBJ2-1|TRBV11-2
CASSPGPGSGDSNEQFF
TGTGCCAGCAGCCCCGGCCCGGGTAGCGGGGACTCCAATGAGCAGTTCTTC